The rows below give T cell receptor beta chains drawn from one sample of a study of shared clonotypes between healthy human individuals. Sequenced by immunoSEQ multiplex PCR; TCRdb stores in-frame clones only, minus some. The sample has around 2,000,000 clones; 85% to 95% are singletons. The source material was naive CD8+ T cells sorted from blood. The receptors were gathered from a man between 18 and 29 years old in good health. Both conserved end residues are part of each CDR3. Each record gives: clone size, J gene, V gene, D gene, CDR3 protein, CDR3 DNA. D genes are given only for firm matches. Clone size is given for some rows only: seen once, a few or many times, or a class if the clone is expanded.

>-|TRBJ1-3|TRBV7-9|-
CASSPPSENTIYF
TGTGCCAGCAGCCCGCCTTCCGAAAACACCATATATTTT
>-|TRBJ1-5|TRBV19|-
CASSFPEGAYSNQPQHF
TGTGCCAGTAGTTTTCCAGAAGGCGCTTATAGCAATCAGCCCCAGCATTTT
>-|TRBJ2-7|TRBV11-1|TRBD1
CASSRDRDGWAEQYF
TGTGCCAGCAGCCGTGACAGGGACGGGTGGGCCGAGCAGTACTTC
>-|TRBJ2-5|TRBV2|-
CASSAPEQPETQYF
TGTGCCAGCAGTGCTCCTGAACAGCCCGAGACCCAGTACTTC
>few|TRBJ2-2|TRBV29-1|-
CSVEEDGSNTGELFF
TGCAGCGTTGAAGAGGACGGGTCGAACACCGGGGAGCTGTTTTTT
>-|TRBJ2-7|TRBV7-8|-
CASSDGTPETYEQYF
TGTGCCAGCAGCGACGGGACTCCTGAAACCTACGAGCAGTACTTC
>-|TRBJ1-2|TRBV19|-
CASSPGTDSPGYTF
TGTGCCAGTAGTCCCGGGACGGACTCCCCTGGCTACACCTTC
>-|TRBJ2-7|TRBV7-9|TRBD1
CASSYSTGRASYEQYF
TGTGCCAGCAGCTATTCGACAGGGAGAGCCTCCTACGAGCAGTACTTC
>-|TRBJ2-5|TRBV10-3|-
CAISLGWEAGPGGTQYF
TGTGCCATCAGTTTGGGTTGGGAGGCAGGTCCTGGCGGGACCCAGTACTTC
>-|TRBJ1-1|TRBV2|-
CATRVGASMNTEAFF
TGTGCCACCAGGGTTGGTGCCTCTATGAACACTGAAGCTTTCTTT
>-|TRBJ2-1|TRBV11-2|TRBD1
CASSLDLRDRGYYNEQFF
TGTGCCAGCAGCTTAGATCTGAGGGACAGGGGTTACTACAATGAGCAGTTCTTC
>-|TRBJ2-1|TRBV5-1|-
CASSLGSFTRNEQFF
TGCGCCAGCAGCTTGGGGTCGTTTACACGCAATGAGCAGTTCTTC
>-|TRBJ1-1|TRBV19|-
CASSIPPTNTEAFF
TGTGCCAGTAGTATCCCCCCCACGAACACTGAAGCTTTCTTT
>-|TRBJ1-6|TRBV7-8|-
CASSPWAGEGDSPLHF
TGTGCCAGCAGCCCTTGGGCGGGGGAGGGAGATTCACCCCTCCACTTT
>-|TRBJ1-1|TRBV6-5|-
CASSYGNSEAFF
TGTGCCAGCAGTTACGGTAACAGTGAAGCTTTCTTT
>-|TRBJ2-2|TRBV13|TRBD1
CASSSDRDTGELFF
TGTGCCAGCAGCTCCGACAGGGACACCGGGGAGCTGTTTTTT
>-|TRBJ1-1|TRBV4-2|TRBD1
CASSPIGQGLPEAFF
TGTGCCAGCAGCCCTATCGGACAGGGCCTCCCTGAAGCTTTCTTT
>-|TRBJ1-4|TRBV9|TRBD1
CASSVETGGGEKLFF
TGTGCCAGCAGCGTAGAGACAGGGGGCGGTGAAAAACTGTTTTTT
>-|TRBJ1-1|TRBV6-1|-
CASSEPFELGWNTEAFF
TGTGCCAGCAGTGAACCCTTTGAACTCGGTTGGAACACTGAAGCTTTCTTT
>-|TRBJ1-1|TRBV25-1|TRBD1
CASRSSPGQGNTEAFF
TGTGCCAGCAGGTCCTCCCCGGGACAGGGGAACACTGAAGCTTTCTTT
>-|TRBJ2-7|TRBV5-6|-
CASSLGDPRDYEQYF
TGTGCCAGCAGCTTGGGGGACCCTAGGGACTACGAGCAGTACTTC
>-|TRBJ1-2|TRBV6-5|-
CASSTHRGYYGYTF
TGTGCCAGCAGTACCCACCGCGGATACTATGGCTACACCTTC
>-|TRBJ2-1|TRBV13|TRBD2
CASSLILSGRGDEQFF
TGTGCCAGCAGCCTGATACTTAGCGGGAGGGGCGATGAGCAGTTCTTC
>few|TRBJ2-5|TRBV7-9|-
CASSLTETQYF
TGTGCCAGCAGCTTAACAGAGACCCAGTACTTC
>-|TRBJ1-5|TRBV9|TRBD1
CASSSDRDGNQPQHF
TGTGCCAGCAGCTCCGACAGGGATGGCAATCAGCCCCAGCATTTT
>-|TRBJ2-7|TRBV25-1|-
CASMGIYEQYF
TGTGCCAGCATGGGTATCTACGAGCAGTACTTC
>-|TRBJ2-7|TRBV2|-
CASSDNPSYGQYF
TGTGCCAGCAGTGATAATCCCTCCTACGGGCAGTACTTC
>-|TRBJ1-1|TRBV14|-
CASSQHSEQNTEAFF
TGTGCCAGCAGCCAGCATTCTGAACAGAACACTGAAGCTTTCTTT
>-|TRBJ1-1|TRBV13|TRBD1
CASSWRGTGNTEAFF
TGTGCCAGCAGCTGGAGGGGGACAGGGAACACTGAAGCTTTCTTT
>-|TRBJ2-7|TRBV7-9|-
CASSQEDEQYF
TGTGCCAGCAGCCAGGAAGACGAGCAGTACTTC
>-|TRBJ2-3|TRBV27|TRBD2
CASSVLAGGRTDTQYF
TGTGCCAGCAGTGTCCTAGCGGGAGGGCGCACAGATACGCAGTATTTT
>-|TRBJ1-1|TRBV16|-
CASSQSVALSEAFF
TGTGCCAGCAGCCAATCGGTGGCACTGTCTGAAGCTTTCTTT
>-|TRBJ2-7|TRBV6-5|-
CASSYFRTERNYEQYF
TGTGCCAGCAGTTATTTCCGGACAGAAAGGAACTACGAGCAGTACTTC
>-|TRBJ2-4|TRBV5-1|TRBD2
CASSLQGRGDIQYF
TGCGCCAGCAGCTTGCAAGGTCGGGGGGACATTCAGTACTTC
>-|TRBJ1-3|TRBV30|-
CAWSVLGPLSGNTIYF
TGTGCCTGGAGTGTACTTGGTCCCCTCTCTGGAAACACCATATATTTT
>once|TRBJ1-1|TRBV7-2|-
CASSFLVGKLVF
TGTGCCAGCAGCTTTCTCGTGGGAAAGCTTGTCTTT
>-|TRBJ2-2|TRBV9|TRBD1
CASSFTGGAGGELFF
TGTGCCAGCAGCTTCACAGGGGGCGCTGGCGGGGAGCTGTTTTTT
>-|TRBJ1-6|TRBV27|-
CASSRGGFASPLHF
TGTGCCAGCAGCCGCGGGGGGTTCGCTTCACCCCTCCACTTT
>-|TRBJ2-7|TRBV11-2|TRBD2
CASSSGLAENYEQYF
TGTGCCAGCAGCTCGGGACTAGCGGAGAACTACGAGCAGTACTTC
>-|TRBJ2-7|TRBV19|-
CASSIFGSYEQYF
TGTGCCAGTAGTATTTTTGGGTCCTACGAGCAGTACTTC
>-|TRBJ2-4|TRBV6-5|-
CASSFGNIQYF
TGTGCCAGCAGCTTTGGGAACATTCAGTACTTC
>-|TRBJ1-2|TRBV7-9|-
CASSHGVMRGYTF
TGTGCCAGCAGTCACGGGGTGATGCGGGGCTACACCTTC
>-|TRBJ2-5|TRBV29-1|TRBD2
CSVEGSGGSYAVQYF
TGCAGCGTTGAGGGGTCCGGCGGGAGCTACGCCGTCCAGTACTTC
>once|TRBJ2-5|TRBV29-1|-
CSVARPPEETQYF
TGCAGCGTGGCTCGACCACCGGAAGAGACCCAGTACTTC
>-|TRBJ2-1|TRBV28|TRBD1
CASSRGNEQFF
TGTGCCAGCAGCAGGGGGAATGAGCAGTTCTTC
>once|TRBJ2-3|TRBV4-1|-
CASSRGLHTDTQYF
TGCGCCAGCAGCCGCGGACTTCACACAGATACGCAGTATTTT
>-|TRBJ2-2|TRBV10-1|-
CASSESTGFAGELFF
TGCGCCAGCAGTGAGTCTACAGGTTTTGCCGGGGAGCTGTTTTTT
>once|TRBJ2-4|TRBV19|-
CASSTVGESSNIQYF
TGTGCCAGTAGTACGGTGGGAGAGAGTAGTAACATTCAGTACTTC
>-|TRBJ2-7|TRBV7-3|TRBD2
CASSFRLAGRTYEQYF
TGTGCCAGCAGCTTTAGACTAGCGGGGCGAACCTACGAGCAGTACTTC
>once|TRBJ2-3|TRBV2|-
CASKEDTQYF
TGTGCCAGCAAGGAGGATACGCAGTATTTT
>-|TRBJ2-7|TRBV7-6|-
CASSLDPQGSRGSYEQYF
TGTGCCAGCAGCTTAGACCCTCAGGGGTCTCGGGGCTCCTACGAGCAGTACTTC
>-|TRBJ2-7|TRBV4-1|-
CASSLTEAGTYEQYF
TGCGCCAGCAGCTTGACAGAAGCAGGAACCTACGAGCAGTACTTC
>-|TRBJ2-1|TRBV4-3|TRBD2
CASSHSAGGRDNEQFF
TGCGCCAGCAGCCACTCGGCGGGGGGTAGGGACAATGAGCAGTTCTTC
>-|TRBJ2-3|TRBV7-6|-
CASSLAPERVGDTQYF
TGTGCCAGCAGCTTAGCCCCCGAGAGGGTCGGGGATACGCAGTATTTT
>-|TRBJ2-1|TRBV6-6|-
CASTTEESYNEQFF
TGTGCCAGCACCACGGAGGAGTCCTACAATGAGCAGTTCTTC
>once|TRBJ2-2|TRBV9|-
CASSGHTGELFF
TGTGCCAGCAGCGGTCACACCGGGGAGCTGTTTTTT
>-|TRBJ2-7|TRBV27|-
CASSPGHKPYEQYF
TGTGCCAGCAGCCCGGGACACAAGCCCTACGAGCAGTACTTC
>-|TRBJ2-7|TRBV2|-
CASRKGAGSSYEQYF
TGTGCCAGCAGGAAAGGGGCAGGTTCTTCCTACGAGCAGTACTTC
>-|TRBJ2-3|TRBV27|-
CASSPSPSSTTDTQYF
TGTGCCAGCAGTCCTTCCCCATCCTCAACAACAGATACGCAGTATTTT
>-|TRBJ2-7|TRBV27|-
CASSLGAHAYEQYF
TGTGCCAGCAGTTTAGGGGCCCATGCCTACGAGCAGTACTTC